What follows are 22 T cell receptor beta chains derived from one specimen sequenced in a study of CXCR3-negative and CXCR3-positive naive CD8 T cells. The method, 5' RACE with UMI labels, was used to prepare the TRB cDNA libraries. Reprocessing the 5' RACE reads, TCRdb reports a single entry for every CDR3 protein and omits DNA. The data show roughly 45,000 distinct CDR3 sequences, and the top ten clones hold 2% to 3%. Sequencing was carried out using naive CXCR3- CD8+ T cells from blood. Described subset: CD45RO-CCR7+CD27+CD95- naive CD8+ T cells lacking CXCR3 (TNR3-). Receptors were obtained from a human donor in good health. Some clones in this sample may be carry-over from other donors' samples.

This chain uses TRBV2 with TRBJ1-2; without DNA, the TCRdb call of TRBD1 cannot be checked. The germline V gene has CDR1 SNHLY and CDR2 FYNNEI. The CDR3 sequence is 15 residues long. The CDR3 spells CASAGTGGNNYGYTF.

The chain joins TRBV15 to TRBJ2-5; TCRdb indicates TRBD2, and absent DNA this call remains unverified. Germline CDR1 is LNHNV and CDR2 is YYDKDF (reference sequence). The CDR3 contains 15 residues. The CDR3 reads CATSSSGGVGETQYF.

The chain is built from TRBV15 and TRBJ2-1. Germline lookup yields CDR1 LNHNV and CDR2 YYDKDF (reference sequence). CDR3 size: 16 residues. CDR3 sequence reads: CATSAEIGRNYNEQFF.

The CDR3 reads CASSDMLADTQYF. The chain joins TRBV25-1 to TRBJ2-3. Germline V lookup: CDR1 MGHDK, CDR2 SYGVNS. This CDR3 has 13 residues.

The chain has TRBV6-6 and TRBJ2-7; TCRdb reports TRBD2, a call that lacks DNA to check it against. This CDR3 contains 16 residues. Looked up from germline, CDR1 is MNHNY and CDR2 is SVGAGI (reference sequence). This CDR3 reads CASSYSKSLAPYEQYF.

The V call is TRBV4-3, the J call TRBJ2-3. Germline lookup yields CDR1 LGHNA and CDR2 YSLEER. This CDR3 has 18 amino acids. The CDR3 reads CASSQDAATRASTDTQYF.

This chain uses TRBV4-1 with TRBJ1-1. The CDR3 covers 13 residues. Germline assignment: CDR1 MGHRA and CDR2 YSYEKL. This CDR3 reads CASSQGYPTEAFF.

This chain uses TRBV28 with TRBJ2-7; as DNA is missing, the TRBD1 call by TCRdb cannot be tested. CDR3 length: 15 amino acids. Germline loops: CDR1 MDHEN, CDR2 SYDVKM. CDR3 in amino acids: CASSSPGQGRYEQYF.

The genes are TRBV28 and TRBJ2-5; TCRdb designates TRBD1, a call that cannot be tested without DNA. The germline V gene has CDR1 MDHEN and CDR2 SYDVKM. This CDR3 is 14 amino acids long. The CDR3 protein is CASSFKGGQETQYF.

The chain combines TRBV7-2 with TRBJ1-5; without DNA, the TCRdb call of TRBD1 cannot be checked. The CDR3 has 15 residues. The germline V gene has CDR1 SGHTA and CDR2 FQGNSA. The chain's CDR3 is CASSPGVYSNQPQHF.

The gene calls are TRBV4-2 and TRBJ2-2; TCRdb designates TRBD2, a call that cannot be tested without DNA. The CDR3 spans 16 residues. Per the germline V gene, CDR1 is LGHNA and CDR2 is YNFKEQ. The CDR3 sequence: CASSQDSGRASGELFF.

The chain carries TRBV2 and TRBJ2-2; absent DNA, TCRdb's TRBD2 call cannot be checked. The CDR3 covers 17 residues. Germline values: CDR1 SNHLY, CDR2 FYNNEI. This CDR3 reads CASSMASGRAGLVELFF. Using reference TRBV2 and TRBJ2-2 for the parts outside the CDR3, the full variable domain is EPEVTQTPSHQVTQMGQEVILRCVPISNHLYFYWYRQILGQKVEFLVSFYNNEISEKSEIFDDQFSVERPDGSNFTLKIRSTKLEDSAMYFCASSMASGRAGLVELFFGEGSRLTVL.

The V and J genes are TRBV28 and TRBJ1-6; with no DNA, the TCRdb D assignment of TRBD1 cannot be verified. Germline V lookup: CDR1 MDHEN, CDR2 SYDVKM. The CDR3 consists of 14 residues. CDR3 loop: CASSPGTANSPPHF.

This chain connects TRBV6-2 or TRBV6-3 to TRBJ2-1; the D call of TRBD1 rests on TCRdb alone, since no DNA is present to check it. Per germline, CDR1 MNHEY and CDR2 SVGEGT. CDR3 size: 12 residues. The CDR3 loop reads CASTLGGGEQFF.

This CDR3 is CASSEQGSYEQYF. V is TRBV28 and J is TRBJ2-7; no DNA is available, so the TRBD1 call from TCRdb remains unchecked. In germline, CDR1 is MDHEN, CDR2 SYDVKM. The CDR3 consists of 13 residues.

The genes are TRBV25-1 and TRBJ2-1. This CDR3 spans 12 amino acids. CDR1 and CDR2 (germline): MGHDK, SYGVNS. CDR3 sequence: CASSVKVNEQFF.

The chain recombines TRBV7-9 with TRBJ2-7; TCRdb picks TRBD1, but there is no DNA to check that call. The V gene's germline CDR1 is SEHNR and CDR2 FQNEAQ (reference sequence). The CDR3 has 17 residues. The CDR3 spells CASSLSKGQGNSYEQYF.

The CDR3 spells CSVEDVAGAKNIQYF. This chain connects TRBV29-1 to TRBJ2-4. From germline, CDR1 is SQVTM and CDR2 ANQGSEA. The CDR3 sequence is 15 residues long. Variable domain in full (rest from reference TRBV29-1 and TRBJ2-4): SAVISQKPSRDICQRGTSLTIQCQVDSQVTMMFWYRQQPGQSLTLIATANQGSEATYESGFVIDKFPISRPNLTFSTLTVSNMSPEDSSIYLCSVEDVAGAKNIQYFGAGTRLSVL.

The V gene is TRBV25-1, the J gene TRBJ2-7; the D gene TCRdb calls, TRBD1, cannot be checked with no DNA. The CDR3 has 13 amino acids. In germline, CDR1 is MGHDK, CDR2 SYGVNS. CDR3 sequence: CASSGQGGYEQYF.

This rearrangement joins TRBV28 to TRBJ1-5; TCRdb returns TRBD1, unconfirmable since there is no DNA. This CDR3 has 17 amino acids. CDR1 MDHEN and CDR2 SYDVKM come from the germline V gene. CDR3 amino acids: CASSPTHDRRGGQPQHF. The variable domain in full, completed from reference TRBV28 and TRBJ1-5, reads DVKVTQSSRYLVKRTGEKVFLECVQDMDHENMFWYRQDPGLGLRLIYFSYDVKMKEKGDIPEGYSVSREKKERFSLILESASTNQTSMYLCASSPTHDRRGGQPQHFGDGTRLSIL.

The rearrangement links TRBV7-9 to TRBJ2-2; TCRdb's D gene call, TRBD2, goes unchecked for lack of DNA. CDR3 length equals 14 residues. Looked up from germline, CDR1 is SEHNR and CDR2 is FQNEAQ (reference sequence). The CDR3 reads CARQADPNTGELFF.

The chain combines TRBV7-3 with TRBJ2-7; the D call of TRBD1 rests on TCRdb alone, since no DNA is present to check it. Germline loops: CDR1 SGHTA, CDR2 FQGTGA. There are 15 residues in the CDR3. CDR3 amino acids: CASSSQTGPSYEQYF. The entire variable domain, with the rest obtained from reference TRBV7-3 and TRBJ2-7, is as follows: GAGVSQTPSNKVTEKGKYVELRCDPISGHTALYWYRQSLGQGPEFLIYFQGTGAADDSGLPNDRFFAVRPEGSVSTLKIQRTERGDSAVYLCASSSQTGPSYEQYFGPGTRLTVT.